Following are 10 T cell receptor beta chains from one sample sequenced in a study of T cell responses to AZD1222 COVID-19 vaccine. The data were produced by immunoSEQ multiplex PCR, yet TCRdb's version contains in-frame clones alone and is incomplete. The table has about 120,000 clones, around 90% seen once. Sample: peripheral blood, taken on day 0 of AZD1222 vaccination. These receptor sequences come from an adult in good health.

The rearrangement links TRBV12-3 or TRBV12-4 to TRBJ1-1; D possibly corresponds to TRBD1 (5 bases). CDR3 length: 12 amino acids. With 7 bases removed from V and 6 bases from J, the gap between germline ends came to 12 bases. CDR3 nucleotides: TGTGCCAGCACAGGGTATGTGGCTGAAGCTTTCTTT. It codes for CASTGYVAEAFF.

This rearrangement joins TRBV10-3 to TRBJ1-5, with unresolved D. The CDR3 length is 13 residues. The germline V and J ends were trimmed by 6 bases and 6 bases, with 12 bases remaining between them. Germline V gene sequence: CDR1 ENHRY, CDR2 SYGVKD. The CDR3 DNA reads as TGTGCCATCAGCTCCTCGGAGGCTCAGCCCCAGCATTTT. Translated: CAISSSEAQPQHF.

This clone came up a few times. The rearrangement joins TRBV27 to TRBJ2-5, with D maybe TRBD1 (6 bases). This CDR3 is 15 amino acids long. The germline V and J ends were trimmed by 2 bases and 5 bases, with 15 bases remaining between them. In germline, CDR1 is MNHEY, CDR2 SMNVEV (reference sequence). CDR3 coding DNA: TGTGCCAGCAGTTTACTGGATGGGGGCGGGGAGACCCAGTACTTC. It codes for CASSLLDGGGETQYF.

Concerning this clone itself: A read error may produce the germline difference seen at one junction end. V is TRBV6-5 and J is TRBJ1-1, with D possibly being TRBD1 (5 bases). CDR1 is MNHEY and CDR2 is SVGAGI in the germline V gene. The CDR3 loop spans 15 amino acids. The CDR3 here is CASSYSTGANAEAFF. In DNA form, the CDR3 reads TGTGCCAGCAGTTACTCGACCGGGGCGAACGCTGAAGCTTTCTTT.

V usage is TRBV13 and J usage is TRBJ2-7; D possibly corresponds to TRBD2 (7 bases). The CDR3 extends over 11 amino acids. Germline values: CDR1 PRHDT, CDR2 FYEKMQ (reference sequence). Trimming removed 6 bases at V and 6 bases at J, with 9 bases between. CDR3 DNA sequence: TGTGCCAGCAGTAGGGGGGGCGAGCAGTACTTC. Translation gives CASSRGGEQYF.

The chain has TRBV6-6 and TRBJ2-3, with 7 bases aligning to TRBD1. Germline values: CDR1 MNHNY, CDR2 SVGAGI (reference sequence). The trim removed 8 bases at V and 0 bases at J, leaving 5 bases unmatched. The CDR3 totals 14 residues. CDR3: CASSRDSSTDTQYF. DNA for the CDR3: TGTGCCAGCTCAAGGGACAGTAGCACAGATACGCAGTATTTT.

The CDR3 sequence is CAWSRTGGYTF. The CDR3, as DNA: TGTGCCTGGAGTCGGACAGGGGGCTACACCTTC. The chain has TRBV30 and TRBJ1-2; the match to TRBD1 covers 8 bases. J was trimmed by 8 bases and V by 2 bases; bases with no gene match: 1. Looked up from germline, CDR1 is GTSNPN and CDR2 is SVGIG (reference sequence). CDR3 length: 11 residues.

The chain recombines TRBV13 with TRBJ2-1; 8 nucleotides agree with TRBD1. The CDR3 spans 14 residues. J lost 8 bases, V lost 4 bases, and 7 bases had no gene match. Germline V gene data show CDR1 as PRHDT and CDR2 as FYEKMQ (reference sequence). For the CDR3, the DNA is TGTGCCAGCAGCTCCCGATTCAGGGGGCATGAGCAGTTCTTC. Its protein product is CASSSRFRGHEQFF.

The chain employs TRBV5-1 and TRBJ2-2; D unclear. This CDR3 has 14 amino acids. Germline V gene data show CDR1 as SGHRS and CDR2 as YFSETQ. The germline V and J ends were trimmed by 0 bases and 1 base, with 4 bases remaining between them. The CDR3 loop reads CASSLDGNTGELFF. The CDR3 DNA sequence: TGCGCCAGCAGCTTGGATGGGAACACCGGGGAGCTGTTTTTT.

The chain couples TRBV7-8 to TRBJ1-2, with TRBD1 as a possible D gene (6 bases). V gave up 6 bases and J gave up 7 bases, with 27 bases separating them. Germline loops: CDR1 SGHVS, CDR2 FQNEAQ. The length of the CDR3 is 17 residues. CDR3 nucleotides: TGTGCCAGCAGAGCGGAATCTTTCTGGGGCAGGGGCGGTGGCTACACCTTC. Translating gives CASRAESFWGRGGGYTF.